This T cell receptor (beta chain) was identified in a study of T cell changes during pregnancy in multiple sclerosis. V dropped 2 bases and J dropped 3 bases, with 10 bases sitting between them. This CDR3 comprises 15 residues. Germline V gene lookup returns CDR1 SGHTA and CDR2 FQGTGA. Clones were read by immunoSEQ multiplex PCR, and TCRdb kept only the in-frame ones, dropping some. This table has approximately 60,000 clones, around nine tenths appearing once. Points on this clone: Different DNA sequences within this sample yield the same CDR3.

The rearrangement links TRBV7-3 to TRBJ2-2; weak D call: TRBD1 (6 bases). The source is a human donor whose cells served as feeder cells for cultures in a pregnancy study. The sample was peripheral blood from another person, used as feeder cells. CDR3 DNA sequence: TGTGCCAGCAGCTTAGAGGACAGTGACACCGGGGAGCTGTTTTTT. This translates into CASSLEDSDTGELFF.